The 10 T cell receptor beta chains below were found in one sample sequenced in a study of beta chain features in type 1 diabetes. The isolated RNA, all of it, was reverse transcribed, so expressed TCRB transcripts were what got sequenced. Profiling relied on immunoSEQ multiplex PCR, and the TCRdb table lists in-frame clones only, not all of them. The table records roughly 250,000 clones, over 8.5% of them present only once. Specimen: naive CD4+ T cells from blood. The source of these receptors is a woman under 30 in good health.

This clone was seen a few times. This chain joins TRBV29-1 and TRBJ1-2; TRBD1 matches 8 bases. Looked up from germline, CDR1 is SQVTM and CDR2 is ANQGSEA. With V trimmed by 4 bases and J by 7 bases, 8 bases remained unmatched. The CDR3 is made up of 13 amino acids. CDR3 sequence reads: CSVAAGGRGGYTF. CDR3 nucleotides: TGCAGCGTTGCCGCAGGGGGCAGGGGTGGCTACACCTTC. The full variable domain, in which reference TRBV29-1 and TRBJ1-2 provide the parts outside the CDR3, is SAVISQKPSRDICQRGTSLTIQCQVDSQVTMMFWYRQQPGQSLTLIATANQGSEATYESGFVIDKFPISRPNLTFSTLTVSNMSPEDSSIYLCSVAAGGRGGYTFGSGTRLTVV.

The chain couples TRBV28 to TRBJ2-7; D is possibly TRBD2 (5 bases). The CDR3 has 14 amino acids. Germline-derived CDR1 and CDR2 are MDHEN and SYDVKM. V shed 4 bases and J shed 2 bases, with 12 bases lying between them. CDR3 sequence (DNA): TGTGCCAGCAGTTCGGGAACACGCCCCTACGAGCAGTACTTC. Translating gives CASSSGTRPYEQYF.

This clone turned up a few times. The rearrangement uses TRBV28 and TRBJ1-5; 10 bases map to TRBD1. J gave up 5 bases and V 3 bases, and 1 base lay outside the gene matches. Germline CDR1 and CDR2: MDHEN and SYDVKM. CDR3 size: 14 residues. CDR3 nucleotides: TGTGCCAGCAGTTTCGGACAGGGGGATCAGCCCCAGCATTTT. Amino acids: CASSFGQGDQPQHF.

The table lists this clone with a few counts. The chain has TRBV5-1 and TRBJ1-4; the match to TRBD1 covers 10 bases. Trimming cost V 0 bases and J 7 bases; bases outside gene matches: 3. Germline loops: CDR1 SGHRS, CDR2 YFSETQ. This CDR3 region has 15 residues. The DNA for the CDR3 is TGCGCCAGCAGCTTGGGGGACAGGGGAGCTGAAAAACTGTTTTTT. Amino acids: CASSLGDRGAEKLFF.

This clone was counted only a few times. The chain carries TRBV11-2 and TRBJ2-7, with D tentatively TRBD2 (6 bases). Germline values: CDR1 SGHAT, CDR2 FQNNGV. Trimming removed 7 bases at V and 3 bases at J, with 13 bases between. There are 13 residues in the CDR3. The CDR3 coding sequence is TGTGCCAGCAACGGGGCGGGGATCTACGAGCAGTACTTC. It yields the protein CASNGAGIYEQYF.

V is TRBV19 and J is TRBJ2-1; 12 nucleotides agree with TRBD2. With V trimmed by 6 bases and J by 15 bases, 9 bases remained unmatched. In germline, CDR1 is LNHDA, CDR2 SQIVND (reference sequence). This CDR3 is built from 13 residues. The CDR3 nucleotides are TGTGCCAGTAGGCCGGGACTAGCGGGCTCGGGGTTCTTC. It is translated as CASRPGLAGSGFF.

This clone was seen at least ten times. V and J are TRBV29-1 and TRBJ2-3; no firm D call. Deletions cut 7 bases from V and 6 bases from J, with 11 bases between. This CDR3 is 11 amino acids long. The germline gives CDR1 SQVTM, CDR2 ANQGSEA. The chain's CDR3 is CSALNGDTQYF. CDR3 in DNA: TGCAGCGCCCTCAACGGGGATACGCAGTATTTT.

This clone was detected a few times. The J gene is TRBJ1-5, the V gene TRBV4-1; D is unresolved. Trimming removed 0 bases at V and 5 bases at J, with 14 bases between. CDR1 is MGHRA and CDR2 is YSYEKL in the germline V gene. The CDR3 is made up of 16 amino acids. In DNA form, the CDR3 reads TGCGCCAGCAGCCAAGATCTGGCCAACCGTTATCAGCCCCAGCATTTT. It translates to CASSQDLANRYQPQHF.

This chain joins TRBV5-1 and TRBJ2-3; 10 bases agree with TRBD1. Germline assignment: CDR1 SGHRS and CDR2 YFSETQ. The CDR3 runs 14 residues. Trimming took 3 bases from V and 6 from J; bases not matched to a gene: 4. The CDR3, as DNA: TGCGCCAGCAGCTCCGGGACAGGGGCTGATACGCAGTATTTT. This sequence encodes CASSSGTGADTQYF.

This clone occurred a few times. The chain recombines TRBV9 with TRBJ2-3; 13 bases match TRBD2. CDR1 SGDLS and CDR2 YYNGEE come from the germline V gene. The CDR3 totals 18 residues. V gave up 2 bases and J gave up 5 bases; unmatched junction bases: 11. The CDR3 sequence is CASSVAVRTSGGVDTQYF. The CDR3 nucleotides read TGTGCCAGCAGCGTCGCGGTTAGGACTAGCGGGGGTGTAGATACGCAGTATTTT.